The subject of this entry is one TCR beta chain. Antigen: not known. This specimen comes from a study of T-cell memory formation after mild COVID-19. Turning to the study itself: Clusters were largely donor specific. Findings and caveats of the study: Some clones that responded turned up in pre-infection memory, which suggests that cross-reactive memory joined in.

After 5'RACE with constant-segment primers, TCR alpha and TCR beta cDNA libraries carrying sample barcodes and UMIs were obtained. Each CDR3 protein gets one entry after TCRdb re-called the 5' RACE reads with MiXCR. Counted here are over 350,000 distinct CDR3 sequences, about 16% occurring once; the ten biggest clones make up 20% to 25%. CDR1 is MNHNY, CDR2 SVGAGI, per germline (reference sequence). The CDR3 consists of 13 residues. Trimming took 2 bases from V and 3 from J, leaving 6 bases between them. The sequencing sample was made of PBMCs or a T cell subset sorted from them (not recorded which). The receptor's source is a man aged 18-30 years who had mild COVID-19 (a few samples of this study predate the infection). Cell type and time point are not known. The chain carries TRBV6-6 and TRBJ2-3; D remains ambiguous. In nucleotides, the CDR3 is TGTGCCAGCAGTTACCCGGAGACAGATACGCAGTATTTT. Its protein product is CASSYPETDTQYF.